This T cell receptor beta chain derives from a study of T cell responses to AZD1222 COVID-19 vaccine. Study-wide results and limits: Only six people who got AZD1222 tested seropositive at baseline.

To note about this clone: The antigen is undetermined.

The table came from immunoSEQ multiplex PCR; TCRdb's copy has only in-frame clones and leaves some out. The sample includes over 150,000 clones, around nine tenths of them seen just once. Whether given at about 4 or about 12 weeks, second doses were pooled. Germline values: CDR1 LNHDA, CDR2 SQIVND (reference sequence). Trimming cost V 6 bases and J 4 bases; bases outside gene matches: 10. The CDR3 consists of 15 residues. The rearrangement links TRBV19 to TRBJ2-7, with TRBD1 matching 9 bases. The input for sequencing was peripheral blood, taken 28 days after the second AZD1222 dose. This receptor was obtained from an adult who received the AZD1222 COVID-19 vaccine. The CDR3 is CASSSDRGVWYEQYF. The CDR3 DNA sequence: TGTGCCAGTAGCTCCGACAGGGGGGTTTGGTACGAGCAGTACTTC.